One and the same sample provided the 6 T cell receptor beta chains below, sequenced in a study of T cells in tuberculosis. Only in-frame clones appear in the TCRdb table, and some are missing; sequencing was by immunoSEQ multiplex PCR. This sample has tens of thousands of clones, with roughly 96% found just once. The specimen was PBMCs. Receptor source: a donor aged 10-35 years with latent tuberculosis or without tuberculosis infection.

The chain links TRBV29-1 to TRBJ2-1; 7 bases map to TRBD2. CDR3 length: 17 residues. V was pared by 2 bases and J by 8 bases, with 18 bases of the junction left unmatched. CDR1 and CDR2 (germline): SQVTM, ANQGSEA. CDR3 sequence: CSVENPMGEGLVDEQFF. The CDR3 nucleotides read TGCAGCGTTGAAAACCCGATGGGGGAGGGCCTTGTTGATGAGCAGTTCTTC.

This chain links TRBV4-1 with TRBJ2-3, with 13 bases that match TRBD2. V lost 3 bases to trimming and J lost 10 bases; unmatched junction nucleotides: 7. The CDR3 sequence is 15 residues long. Germline lookup yields CDR1 MGHRA and CDR2 YSYEKL. The CDR3 spells CASSHRTSGSSAQYF. In DNA, the CDR3 is TGCGCCAGCAGCCACCGGACTAGCGGGAGTTCTGCGCAGTATTTT.

This chain links TRBV30 with TRBJ1-5; 8 nucleotides match TRBD1. V lost 2 bases to trimming and J lost 3 bases; unmatched junction nucleotides: 12. Looked up from germline, CDR1 is GTSNPN and CDR2 is SVGIG (reference sequence). The CDR3 length is 17 residues. Here the CDR3 reads CAWSRTSGTGVNQPQHF. CDR3 DNA sequence: TGTGCCTGGAGTCGGACCTCCGGGACAGGAGTCAATCAGCCCCAGCATTTT.

The rearrangement joins TRBV5-6 to TRBJ2-7; D gene uncertain. Germline-derived CDR1 and CDR2 are SGHDT and YYEEEE. Between the trimmed V and J ends, which lost 0 bases and 0 bases, there was a span of 7 bases. The CDR3 sequence is 14 residues long. The CDR3 region is CASSLGLSSYEQYF. The CDR3 DNA follows: TGTGCCAGCAGCTTGGGTTTGAGCTCCTACGAGCAGTACTTC.

This clone was counted a single time. The chain links TRBV5-1 to TRBJ2-7; unclear D gene. The CDR3 spans 12 residues. The germline V gene encodes CDR1 SGHRS and CDR2 YFSETQ. The V end lost 0 bases, the J end lost 2 bases, and 3 bases lay between the germline ends. The CDR3 loop is CASSLDTYEQYF. The DNA of the CDR3 is TGCGCCAGCAGCTTGGACACCTACGAGCAGTACTTC.

Only one count was recorded for this clone. The rearrangement uses TRBV5-1 and TRBJ1-3, with 7 bases that match TRBD1. Germline V gene lookup returns CDR1 SGHRS and CDR2 YFSETQ. With V trimmed by 8 bases and J by 0 bases, 2 bases remained unmatched. The CDR3 spans 13 residues. The CDR3 bases are TGCGCCAGTCGGGACAGCTCTGGAAACACCATATATTTT. The encoded protein is CASRDSSGNTIYF.